The count of the clone carrying this T cell receptor beta chain is one. The antigen is not known. Generated by immunoSEQ multiplex PCR, the TCRdb table keeps only in-frame clones and is missing some. Found here are 150,000 to 200,000 clones, approximately 92% of them singletons; the top ten hold around 9.3%. CDR3 length equals 15 residues. This sample is drawn from a study of T cell responses to AZD1222 COVID-19 vaccine. Findings and limits, study-wide: Elevations in Spike-specific TCR breadth and depth followed administration of two AZD1222 doses. Regions 160-218 and 743-854 dominated among vaccine-associated CD4 TCRs spanning spike. Donors were largely white British and mainly female; clonal diversity was possibly underestimated. Epitopes outside B.1.351 and B.1.1.7 mutated regions reportedly drew nearly half of spike TCRs.

The rearrangement joins TRBV12-1 to TRBJ1-2; the D call TRBD1 from the table was never checked on the DNA. TRBV12-1 is a known pseudogene. The source of this sequence is an adult in good health. This material consisted of peripheral blood, taken on day 0 of AZD1222 vaccination. The CDR3 region has the DNA TGTGCCAGCAGCCCTGACCACAGGGGGAACTATGGCTACACCTTC. This sequence encodes CASSPDHRGNYGYTF.